This TCR beta chain was profiled in a study of shared clonotypes between healthy human individuals (dated by TCRdb to about 2020). Broadly, across the study: A couple of women and three men aged 18 to 49 years were included in the cohort. For each donor, CD4 naive and CD4 memory were each given three plates, CD8 naive was given two plates, and CD8 memory was given one plate. Blood TCR repertoires of roughly five healthy adults were deeply sequenced to estimate repertoire size and the extent of clonotype sharing between individuals. Different laboratories and diverse techniques were used to prepare libraries and sequence TCR repertoires, to increase sequencing depth and limit assay-specific biases. Between about 0.8 and 8.9 billion PBMCs per donor were obtained by leukapheresis.

Using the deep immunoSEQ assay, multiplex PCR amplified TCR CDR3 regions from genomic DNA. For each cell subset, the extracted genomic DNA was distributed evenly across all wells of several immunoSEQ 96-well plates, and each plate served as one replicate. For sorted subsets, 200 to 250 ng of genomic DNA, equivalent to 25,000 to 35,000 T cell genomes, went into each replicate PCR. Purified libraries were quantified with a Qubit 3.0 fluorometer, sized on a Bioanalyzer 2100, and re-quantified with the KAPA Library Quantification kit. A separate single-read 150-cycle Illumina NextSeq 550 flow cell was used to sequence each immunoSEQ 96-well plate. The original pipeline was this. Because the immunoSEQ output held only junctional sequences and lacked quality scores, the filtering could not match the filtering applied to full-length reads. To assign V/J genes and CDR3, sequences were annotated using PyIR, a Python wrapper for IgBLAST v1.9, with IMGT germline references. Any read was removed if the V/J assignment was weak (E-value above 1e-6), the CDR3 was missing, or the read contained stop codons, out-of-frame junctions, or ambiguous translated residues. V3J clonotypes were defined as sequences sharing an identical inferred V gene, J gene, and CDR3 amino acid sequence. Percentage overlap between repertoires was computed as shared unique clonotypes divided by the size of the smaller repertoire. RTK rarefaction, the Chao1 estimator, and Recon v2.1 estimates of unobserved clonotypes were used to assess repertoire richness. For all TCRbeta clonotypes obtained by the gDNA method from a handful of donors, generation probabilities were computed with OLGA. TCRdb retrieved this table from immuneACCESS and kept in-frame rearrangements only. Not all clones are present; in checked studies, unresolved V genes account for under half, and no reason is known for the remainder. The V and J calls and the clone size are those of that table, but D and trimming were determined from the DNA. The sample table shows millions of clones, and over 85% are seen once. The ten largest account for more than 0.1% of the sample.

In regard to this clone: Its specific antigen is unknown. Nothing much larger sits one base from this clone, and base qualities are not available.

Donors were healthy HIV-negative adults with no recently reported acute infections or vaccinations. All donors were Caucasian adults living in Nashville, Tennessee, USA. CD4+ T cells were enriched by magnetic negative selection, after which naive cells were positively selected on CD45RA and the negative fraction was taken as the memory subset. Blood was collected by leukapheresis, and PBMCs were isolated by Ficoll-Histopaque density gradient centrifugation and then cryopreserved in liquid nitrogen vapor phase. Analytical flow cytometry was used to check the purity and quantity of every magnetically sorted T cell population. Genomic DNA was isolated from every sorted fraction and measured by UV absorbance on a Nanodrop 2000c. Overall results and qualifications from the work: The small number of donors limited the genetic and exposure-history diversity represented. Based on pairwise subsampling, the degree of clonotype sharing among donors was expected to be affected by sequencing depth. Larger estimated clonotype richness was generally found for naive subsets than for memory subsets. Sharing across a few donors was observed for 5% to 6.5% of naive CD4, over 3% of naive CD8, about 2.5% of memory CD4, and about 0.39% of memory CD8 clonotypes. Even with the large sequencing depth, rarefaction of the sorted-subset datasets indicated that sequencing was incomplete. Higher generation probabilities were observed for clonotypes shared by all four sorted-subset donors than for non-shared clonotypes. Sampling was limited to blood, and TCR repertoires in tissue likely differ from TCR repertoires in blood.

This receptor was obtained from a man between 18 and 29 years old in good health. Sequenced input: naive CD4+ T cells sorted from blood. The intended sense of this specimen's cell subset or site label: CD45RA+ positively selected.

The CDR3 here reads CASSPRTGPTYEQYF. The sequence in DNA is TGTGCCAGCAGTCCCCGGACAGGGCCGACCTACGAGCAGTACTTC. The V gene is TRBV6-1 and the J gene is TRBJ2-7; 8 central bases correspond to TRBD1. In the germline V gene, CDR1 corresponds to MNHNS and CDR2 to SASEGT. V and J are trimmed by 5 bases and 2 bases, and the gene matches miss 8 bases of the junction. There are 15 amino acids in the CDR3, from cysteine to phenylalanine inclusive. Kept here is only the CDR3 DNA, which spans 45 bases and is read in frame from base 1.